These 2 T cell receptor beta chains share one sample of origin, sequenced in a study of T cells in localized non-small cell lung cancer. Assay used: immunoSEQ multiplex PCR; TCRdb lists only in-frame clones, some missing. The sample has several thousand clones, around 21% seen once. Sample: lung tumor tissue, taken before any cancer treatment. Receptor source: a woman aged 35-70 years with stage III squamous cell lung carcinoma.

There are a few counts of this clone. The DNA for the CDR3 is TGTGCCAGCAGCCCCGACAGGATGAAGGAAGCTTTCTTT. This encodes CASSPDRMKEAFF. The V and J genes are TRBV7-2 and TRBJ1-1; D might be TRBD1 (6 bases). Per the germline V gene, CDR1 is SGHTA and CDR2 is FQGNSA. Trimming stripped 5 bases from V and 8 bases from J, with 15 bases between. The CDR3 loop spans 13 amino acids.

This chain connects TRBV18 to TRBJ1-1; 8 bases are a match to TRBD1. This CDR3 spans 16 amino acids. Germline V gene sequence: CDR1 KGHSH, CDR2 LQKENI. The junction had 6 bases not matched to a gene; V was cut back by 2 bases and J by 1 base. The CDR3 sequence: CASSPVQGARNTEAFF. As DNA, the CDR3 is TGTGCCAGCTCACCAGTGCAGGGGGCGCGGAACACTGAAGCTTTCTTT.